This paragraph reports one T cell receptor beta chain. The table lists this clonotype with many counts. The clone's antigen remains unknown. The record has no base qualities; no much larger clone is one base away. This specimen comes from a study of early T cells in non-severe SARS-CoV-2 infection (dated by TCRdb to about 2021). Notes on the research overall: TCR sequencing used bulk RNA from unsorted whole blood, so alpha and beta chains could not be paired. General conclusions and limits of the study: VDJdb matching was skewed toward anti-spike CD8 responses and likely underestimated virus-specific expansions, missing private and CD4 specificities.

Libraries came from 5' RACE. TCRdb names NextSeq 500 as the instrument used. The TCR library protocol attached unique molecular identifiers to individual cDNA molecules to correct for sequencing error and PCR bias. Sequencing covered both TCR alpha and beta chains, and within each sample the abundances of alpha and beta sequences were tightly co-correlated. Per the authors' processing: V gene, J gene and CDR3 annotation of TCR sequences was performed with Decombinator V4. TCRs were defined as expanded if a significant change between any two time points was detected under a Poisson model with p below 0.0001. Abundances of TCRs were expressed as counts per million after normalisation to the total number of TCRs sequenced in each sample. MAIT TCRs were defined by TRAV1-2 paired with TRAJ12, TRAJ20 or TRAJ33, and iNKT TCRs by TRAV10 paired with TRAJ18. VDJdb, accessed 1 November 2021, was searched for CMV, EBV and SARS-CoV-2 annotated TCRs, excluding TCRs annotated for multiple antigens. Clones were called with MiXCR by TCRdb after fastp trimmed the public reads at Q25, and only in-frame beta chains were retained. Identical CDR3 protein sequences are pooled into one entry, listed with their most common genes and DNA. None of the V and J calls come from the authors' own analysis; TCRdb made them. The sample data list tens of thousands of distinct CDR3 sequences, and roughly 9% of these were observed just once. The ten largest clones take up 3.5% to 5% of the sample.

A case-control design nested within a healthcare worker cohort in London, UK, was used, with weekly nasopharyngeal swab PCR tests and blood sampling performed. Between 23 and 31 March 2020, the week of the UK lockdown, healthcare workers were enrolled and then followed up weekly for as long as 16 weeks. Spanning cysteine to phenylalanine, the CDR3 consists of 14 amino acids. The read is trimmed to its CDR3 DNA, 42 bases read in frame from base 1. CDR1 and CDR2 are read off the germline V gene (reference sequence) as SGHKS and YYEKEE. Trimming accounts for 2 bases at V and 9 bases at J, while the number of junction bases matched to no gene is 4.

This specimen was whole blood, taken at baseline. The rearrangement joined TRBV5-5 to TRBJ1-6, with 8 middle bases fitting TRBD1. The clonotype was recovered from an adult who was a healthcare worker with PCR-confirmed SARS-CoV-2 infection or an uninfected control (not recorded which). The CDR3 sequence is CASSFGQGPSPLHF. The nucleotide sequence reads TGTGCCAGCAGCTTTGGACAGGGTCCTTCACCCCTCCACTTT.